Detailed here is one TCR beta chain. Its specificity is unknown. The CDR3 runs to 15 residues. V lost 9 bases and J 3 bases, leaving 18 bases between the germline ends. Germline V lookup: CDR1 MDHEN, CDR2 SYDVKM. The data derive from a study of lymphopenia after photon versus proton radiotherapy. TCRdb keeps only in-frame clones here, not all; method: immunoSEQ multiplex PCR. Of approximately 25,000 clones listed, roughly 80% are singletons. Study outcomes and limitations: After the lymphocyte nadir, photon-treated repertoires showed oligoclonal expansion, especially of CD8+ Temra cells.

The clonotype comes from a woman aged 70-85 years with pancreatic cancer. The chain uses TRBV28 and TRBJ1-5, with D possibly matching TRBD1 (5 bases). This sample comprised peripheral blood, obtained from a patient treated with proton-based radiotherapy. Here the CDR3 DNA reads TGTGCCAGTCGGGCGGGGAGTGGGGCCAATCAGCCCCAGCATTTT. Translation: CASRAGSGANQPQHF.